One TCR beta chain is described in this entry. Its antigen is not yet known. A far larger clone is one nucleotide away, so this likely arose from a read error. The intended sense of this specimen's time point label: newly diagnosed GD, antithyroid drugs for less than 3 months. For both TCR sequencing and RNA sequencing, RNA was extracted from PBMCs using TRIzol. The diagnosis of Graves' disease was made according to American Thyroid Association guidelines. The patients came from an endocrinology department in Xi'an, China. Each patient gave 8.5 to 9.5 milliliters of peripheral blood, collected in an EDTA anticoagulant tube. PBMCs were isolated by Ficoll Paque Plus density gradient separation without further T cell sorting. RNA quality was checked with an Agilent 2100 Bioanalyzer and agarose gel, and concentration with a NanoDrop 2000. Based on the germline V gene, the CDR1 and CDR2 sequences are MNHEY and SVGEGT. The CDR3 goes from the cysteine to the phenylalanine over 14 residues. Only the CDR3 part of the read is kept: 42 bases, read in frame from the first base.

This entry comes from a study of regulatory T cells in long-lasting Graves disease (dated by TCRdb to the early 2020s). General notes on the study: Newly diagnosed Graves' disease patients had taken antithyroid drugs for less than 3 months. Patients with persistent Graves' disease were compared with patients with newly diagnosed Graves' disease using TCR sequencing and RNA sequencing of peripheral blood. The study was conducted in China and was registered as a clinical trial. TCR sequencing covered some 13 persistent and approximately 20 newly diagnosed Graves' disease patients, some 35 samples in total.

Here is what the overall study found, with its caveats: Because the primary lesion, thyroid tissue, could not be accessed, the study looked at peripheral blood alone. Sequencing and analysis were restricted to the TCR beta chain. The authors acknowledged the small sample size as a limitation that may reduce accuracy. Compared with newly diagnosed patients, persistent Graves' disease patients had lower TCR Shannon entropy and fewer highly expanded clones, which suggests clonal expansion. Persistent disease showed preferential use of TRBV28, TRBJ1-2 and TRBJ2-5, whereas newly diagnosed disease favored TRBV20-1 and TRBJ2-1. Patients with persistent disease shared more public clonotypes (about 2,700) than newly diagnosed patients did (approximately 1,000).

Receptor libraries were prepared by multiplex PCR. The sequencer listed for this sample is Illumina HiSeq 4000. CDR3 regions were amplified by Arm-PCR with iRepertoire HTBI primers to construct TCR beta libraries. PCR products were gel purified before sequencing. As for the authors' bioinformatics: Gene usage analysis of CDR3 amino acid clonotypes relied on the approximately 68 TRBV and about 15 TRBJ segments identified across samples. COPE and FqMerger were used to merge the filtered high-quality paired reads into contigs. BLAST was used to align contigs to IMGT TRBV, TRBD and TRBJ reference genes, and CDR3 was defined according to IMGT. Clonotypes above 0.1% frequency were classified as highly expanded clones. Repertoire diversity was measured by Shannon entropy, and V-J evenness by the Gini coefficient. Public clonotypes were defined as clonotypes shared by more than one individual. TCRdb reprocessed the public reads (quality trimming at Q25 with fastp, clone calling with MiXCR) and kept in-frame beta chains. All rows with the same CDR3 protein become a single entry with the most common DNA and genes. Here the V and J calls rest on TCRdb's processing, not on the authors' analysis. The sample table lists some 220,000 distinct CDR3 sequences, less than 20% of them with a count of one. The ten largest clones represent 10% to 15% of the sample.

These data also formed part of another study, on T cells in Graves' hyperthyroidism and ophthalmopathy. The second study also describes: Graves' hyperthyroidism was defined as stable when no progression to ophthalmopathy occurred over 18 months of follow-up. Hyperthyroidism patients were newly diagnosed, with disease duration under 2 months, and aged 18 to 65 years. The study excluded patients with uncontrolled infections, other autoimmune diseases, pregnancy or lactation. Diagnoses relied on clinical symptoms, serum thyroxine and TRAb, thyroid ultrasound and orbital computed tomography. A first-round RT-PCR of the TCR CDR3 used the HTBI primer set with the Qiagen OneStep RT-PCR kit. Most expanded thyroid clonotypes (frequency above 0.001) were also detected in blood, a finding suggesting that blood repertoires may reflect thyroid immune responses. A 13 V-J signature model separated ophthalmopathy from stable hyperthyroidism, with around 88% sensitivity and around 84% specificity in cross-validation and 80%/75% in testing. In validation, the model predicted progression to ophthalmopathy a median of about 5.9 months before onset, with over 60% sensitivity and almost 75% specificity. A discovery cohort of roughly 96 patients, roughly 45 with Graves' ophthalmopathy and fewer than 65 with stable Graves' hyperthyroidism, was used to find distinguishing TCR V-J signatures. Prospective prediction of ophthalmopathy was tested in an independent validation cohort of 18 to 20 hyperthyroidism patients and some 17 patients who later progressed to ophthalmopathy. For training and testing, the roughly 93 patients in the discovery cohort were randomly divided in a 7:3 ratio. Thyroid tissue and blood T-cell repertoires from about six Graves' hyperthyroidism patients were also compared in the study. After sampling, hyperthyroidism patients received methimazole starting at 30 mg daily, and ophthalmopathy patients received high-dose intravenous methylprednisolone. Libraries were constructed in a second round of multiplex PCR, after which size selection and purification were carried out. Libraries were sequenced paired-end with 100 bp reads on an Illumina HiSeq2000. SOAPnuke was used to process the raw data, with reads discarded if the reads contained adapters or uncalled bases, had a mean Phred below 15, or lacked an exact constant-primer or identifier match. COPE v1.2.5 was used to merge high-quality paired reads, and clonotypes were defined as unique nucleotide sequences. MiTCR v1.1 was used to align the clonotypes against IMGT TRBV, TRBD and TRBJ reference segments. The analysis was restricted to V-J combinations with a frequency above 0.0001, which together covered 99.2% of the repertoires. The TCS score was defined as F50 (clonal expansion) divided by E x V (chaos), with BLOSUM62-based TCRdist calculated between CDR3 peptides within each V-J. Welch's t-statistics and random forest reduced 500 to 650 V-J features to fewer than 15, which were used in a naive Bayes classifier (R e1071). Sample size was not statistically predetermined, and investigators were not blinded to group allocation. The paper describes TCR Vbeta CDR3 sequencing of around 140 peripheral blood samples, made up of some 40 ophthalmopathy patients, roughly 72 hyperthyroidism patients and 17 progressor patients.

This clonotype originated in a woman aged 25 to 39 with Graves disease. Donor details come from another sample of the same person, matched by shared clones. The sequences come from peripheral blood mononuclear cells (PBMCs), collected at new diagnosis, from a patient treated with antithyroid drugs. The chain is assembled from TRBV6-2 or TRBV6-3 and TRBJ1-4, with 8 middle bases fitting TRBD1. The CDR3 reads CASSYGTGNSPPHF. Read as DNA, the sequence is TGTGCCAGCAGTTACGGGACAGGAAATTCACCCCCCCACTTT.